Given below is one T cell receptor beta chain in context. At the deep level, the assay was run. The genomic DNA of each subset was split evenly across several immunoSEQ plates. Unsorted PBMC contributed about 0.3 ug DNA, tens of thousands of T cell genomes, to each replicate PCR. The unsorted PBMC sample used ten immunoSEQ deep assay plates. Using immunoSEQ multiplex PCR, the repertoire was profiled, and TCRdb retains in-frame clones only, with some absent. The data contain 450,000 or so clones, about 74% of them singletons. The data originate from a study of shared clonotypes between healthy human individuals. Germline V gives CDR1 MNHNS, CDR2 SASEGT. The CDR3 has 17 amino acids. Germline trimming cut 0 bases from V and 11 bases from J; bases unmatched to any gene: 18.

The sequence came from a woman aged 40 to 55 in good health. Some clones in this sample may be carry-over from other donors' samples. V usage is TRBV6-1 and J usage is TRBJ2-5; 7 positions agree with TRBD1. The specimen sequenced was PBMCs. DNA for the CDR3: TGTGCCAGCAGTGAAGCGCCCCCCAGGGGGTCACATCCAGAGCAGTACTTC. Translated: CASSEAPPRGSHPEQYF.